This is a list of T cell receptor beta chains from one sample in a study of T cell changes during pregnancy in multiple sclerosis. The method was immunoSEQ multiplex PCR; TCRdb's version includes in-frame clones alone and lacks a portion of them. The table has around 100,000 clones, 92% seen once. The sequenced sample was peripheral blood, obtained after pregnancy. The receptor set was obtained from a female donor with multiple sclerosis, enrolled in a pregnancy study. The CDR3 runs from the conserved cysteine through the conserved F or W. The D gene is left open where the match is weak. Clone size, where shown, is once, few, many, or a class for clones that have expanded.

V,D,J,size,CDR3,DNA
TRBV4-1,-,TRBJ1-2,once,CASSQDSVNYGYTF,TGCGCCAGCAGCCAAGATTCGGTTAACTATGGCTACACCTTC
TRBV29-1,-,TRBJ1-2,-,CSVENGGGCTF,TGCAGCGTTGAGAACGGCGGGGGCTGCACCTTC
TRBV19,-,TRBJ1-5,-,CASSIPGMDTQPQHF,TGTGCCAGTAGTATACCAGGGATGGATACTCAGCCCCAGCATTTT
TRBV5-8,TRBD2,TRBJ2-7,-,CASSLERGRTYEQYF,TGTGCCAGCAGCTTGGAGCGGGGGCGCACCTACGAGCAGTACTTC
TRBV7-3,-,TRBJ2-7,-,CASSLDPGDYEQYF,TGTGCCAGCAGCTTAGACCCGGGGGACTACGAGCAGTACTTC
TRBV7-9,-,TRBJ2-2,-,CASSLEGTGELFF,TGTGCCAGCAGCTTAGAGGGGACCGGGGAGCTGTTTTTT
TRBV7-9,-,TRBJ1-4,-,CASSSGQAEKLFF,TGTGCCAGCAGCTCAGGGCAGGCTGAAAAACTGTTTTTT
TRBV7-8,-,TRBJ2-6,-,CASSLSPGTNTGANVLTF,TGTGCCAGCAGCTTAAGTCCGGGAACGAACACTGGGGCCAACGTCCTGACTTTC
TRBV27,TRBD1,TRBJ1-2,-,CASSSDRGGYGYTF,TGTGCCAGCAGTTCGGACAGGGGAGGCTATGGCTACACCTTC
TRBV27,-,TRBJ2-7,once,CASSLFPGYEQYF,TGTGCCAGCAGTTTATTTCCGGGCTACGAGCAGTACTTC
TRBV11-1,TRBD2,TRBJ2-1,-,CASDLAGGAYNEQFF,TGTGCCAGTGACTTAGCGGGAGGGGCCTACAATGAGCAGTTCTTC
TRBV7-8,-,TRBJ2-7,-,CASSSHTAYEQYF,TGTGCCAGCAGCTCTCACACAGCCTACGAGCAGTACTTC
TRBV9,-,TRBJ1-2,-,CASSAKTGDYGYTF,TGTGCCAGCAGCGCAAAGACGGGGGATTATGGCTACACCTTC